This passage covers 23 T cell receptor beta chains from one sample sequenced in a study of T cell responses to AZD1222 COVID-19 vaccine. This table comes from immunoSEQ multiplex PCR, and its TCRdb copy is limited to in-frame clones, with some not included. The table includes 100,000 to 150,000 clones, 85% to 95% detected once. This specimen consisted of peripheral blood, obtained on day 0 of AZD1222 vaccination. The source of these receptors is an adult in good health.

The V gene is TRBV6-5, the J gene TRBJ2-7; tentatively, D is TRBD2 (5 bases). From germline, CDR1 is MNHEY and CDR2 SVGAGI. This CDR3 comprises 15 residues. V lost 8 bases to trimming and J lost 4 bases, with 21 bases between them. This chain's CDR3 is CASSGLVGSGYEQYF. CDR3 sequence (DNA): TGTGCCAGCTCCGGACTGGTGGGAAGCGGTTACGAGCAGTACTTC.

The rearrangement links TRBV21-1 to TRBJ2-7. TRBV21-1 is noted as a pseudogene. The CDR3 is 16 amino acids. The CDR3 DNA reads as TGTGCCAGCAGCAATAAGAGGGGCGACAGCTCCTACGAGCAGTACTTC. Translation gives CASSNKRGDSSYEQYF.

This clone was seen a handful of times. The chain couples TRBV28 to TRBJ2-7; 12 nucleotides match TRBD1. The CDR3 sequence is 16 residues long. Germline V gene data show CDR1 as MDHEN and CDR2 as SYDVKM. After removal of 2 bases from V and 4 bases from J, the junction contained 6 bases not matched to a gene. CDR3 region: CASSLMGTGGLYEQYF. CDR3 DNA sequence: TGTGCCAGCAGTTTAATGGGGACAGGGGGCCTATACGAGCAGTACTTC.

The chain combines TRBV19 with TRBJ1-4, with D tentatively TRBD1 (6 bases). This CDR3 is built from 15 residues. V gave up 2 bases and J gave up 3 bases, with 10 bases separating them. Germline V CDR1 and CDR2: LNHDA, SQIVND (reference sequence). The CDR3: CASSIQGGANEKLFF. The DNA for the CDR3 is TGTGCCAGTAGTATACAAGGGGGGGCTAATGAAAAACTGTTTTTT. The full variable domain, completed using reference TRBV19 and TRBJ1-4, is DGGITQSPKYLFRKEGQNVTLSCEQNLNHDAMYWYRQDPGQGLRLIYYSQIVNDFQKGDIAEGYSVSREKKESFPLTVTSAQKNPTAFYLCASSIQGGANEKLFFGSGTQLSVL.

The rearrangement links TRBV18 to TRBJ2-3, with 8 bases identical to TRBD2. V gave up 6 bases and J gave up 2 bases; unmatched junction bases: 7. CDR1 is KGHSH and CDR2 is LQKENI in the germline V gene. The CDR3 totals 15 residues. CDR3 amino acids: CASSKTSADTDTQYF. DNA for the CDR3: TGTGCCAGCTCTAAGACTAGCGCCGACACAGATACGCAGTATTTT.

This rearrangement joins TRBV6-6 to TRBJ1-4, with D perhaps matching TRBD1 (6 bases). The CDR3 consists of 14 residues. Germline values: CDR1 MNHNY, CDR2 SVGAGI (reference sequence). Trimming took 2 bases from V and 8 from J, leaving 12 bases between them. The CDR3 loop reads CASSYRGAGEKLFF. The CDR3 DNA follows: TGTGCCAGCAGTTACAGGGGGGCAGGCGAAAAACTGTTTTTT.

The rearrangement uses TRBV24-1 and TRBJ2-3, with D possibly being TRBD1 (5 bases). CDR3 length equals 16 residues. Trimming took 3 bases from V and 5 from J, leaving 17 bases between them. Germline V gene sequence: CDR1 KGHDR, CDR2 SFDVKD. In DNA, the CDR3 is TGTGCCACCAGTGATAAGTCAGGTCACCAGGGAGATACGCAGTATTTT. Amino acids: CATSDKSGHQGDTQYF.

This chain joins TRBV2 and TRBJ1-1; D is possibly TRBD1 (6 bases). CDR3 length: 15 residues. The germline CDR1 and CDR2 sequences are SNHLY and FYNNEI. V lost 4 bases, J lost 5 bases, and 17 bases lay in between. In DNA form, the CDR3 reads TGTGCCAGCAGTGTATATCGGGGGGCGAGAACTGAAGCTTTCTTT. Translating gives CASSVYRGARTEAFF.

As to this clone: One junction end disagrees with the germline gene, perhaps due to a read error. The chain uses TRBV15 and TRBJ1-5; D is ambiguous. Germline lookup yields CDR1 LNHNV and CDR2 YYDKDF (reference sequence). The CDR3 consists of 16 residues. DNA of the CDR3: TGTGCCACCAGTAGAGGCTCCGCGGGAGCCAATCAGCCCCAGCATTTT. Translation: CATSRGSAGANQPQHF.

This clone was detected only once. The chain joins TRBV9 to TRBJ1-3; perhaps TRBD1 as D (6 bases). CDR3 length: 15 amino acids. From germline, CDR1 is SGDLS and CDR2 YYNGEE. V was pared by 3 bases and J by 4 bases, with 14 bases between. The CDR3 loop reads CASSDALQGGNTIYF. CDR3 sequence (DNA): TGTGCCAGCAGCGACGCCCTACAGGGCGGAAACACCATATATTTT.

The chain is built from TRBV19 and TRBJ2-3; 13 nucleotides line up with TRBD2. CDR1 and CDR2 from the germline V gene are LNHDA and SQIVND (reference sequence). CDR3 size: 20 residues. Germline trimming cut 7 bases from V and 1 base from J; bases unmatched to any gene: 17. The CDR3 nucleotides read TGTGCCAGTAAGTTGGGGGATTCCGGGACTAGCGGGACCTGCACAGATACGCAGTATTTT. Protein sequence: CASKLGDSGTSGTCTDTQYF.

The CDR3 nucleotides are TGTGCCAGCAGCTTATACGAGCAGTACTTC. Amino acid sequence: CASSLYEQYF. The V gene is TRBV7-6, the J gene TRBJ2-7; the D is unclear. The CDR3 is made up of 10 amino acids. V was pared by 2 bases and J by 4 bases, with 0 bases between. Germline assignment: CDR1 SGHVS and CDR2 FNYEAQ.

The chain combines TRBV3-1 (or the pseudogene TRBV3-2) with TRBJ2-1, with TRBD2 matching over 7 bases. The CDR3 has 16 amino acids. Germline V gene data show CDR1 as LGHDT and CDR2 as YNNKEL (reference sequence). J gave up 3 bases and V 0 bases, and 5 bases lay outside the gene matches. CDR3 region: CASSQDLGGSYNEQFF. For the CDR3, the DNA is TGTGCCAGCAGCCAAGATTTGGGGGGGAGCTACAATGAGCAGTTCTTC.

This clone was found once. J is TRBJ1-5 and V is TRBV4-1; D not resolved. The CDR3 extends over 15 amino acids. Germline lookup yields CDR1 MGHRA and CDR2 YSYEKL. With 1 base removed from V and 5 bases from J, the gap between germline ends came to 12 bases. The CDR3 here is CASSQVGLVHQPQHF. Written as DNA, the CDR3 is TGCGCCAGCAGCCAAGTGGGGTTAGTGCATCAGCCCCAGCATTTT.

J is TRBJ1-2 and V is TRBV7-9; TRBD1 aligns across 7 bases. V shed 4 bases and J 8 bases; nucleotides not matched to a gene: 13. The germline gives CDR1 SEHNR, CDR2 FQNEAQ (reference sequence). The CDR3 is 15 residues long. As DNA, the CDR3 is TGTGCCAGCAGCTCCTTACTTTCTCAGGGGGGCGGCTACACCTTC. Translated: CASSSLLSQGGGYTF.

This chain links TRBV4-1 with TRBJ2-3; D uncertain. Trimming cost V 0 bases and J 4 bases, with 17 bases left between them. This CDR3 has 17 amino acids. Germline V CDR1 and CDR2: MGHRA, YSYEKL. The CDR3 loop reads CASSQDGDRSLPDTQYF. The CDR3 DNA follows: TGCGCCAGCAGCCAAGATGGTGACCGTAGTCTTCCAGATACGCAGTATTTT.

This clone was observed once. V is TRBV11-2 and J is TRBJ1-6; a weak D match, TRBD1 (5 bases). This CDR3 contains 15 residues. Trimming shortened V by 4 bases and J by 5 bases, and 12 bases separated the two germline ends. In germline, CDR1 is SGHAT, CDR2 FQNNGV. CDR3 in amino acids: CASSSGTGNNSPLHF. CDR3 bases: TGTGCCAGCAGCTCCGGGACGGGGAATAATTCACCCCTCCACTTT. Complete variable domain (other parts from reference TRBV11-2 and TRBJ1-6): EAGVAQSPRYKIIEKRQSVAFWCNPISGHATLYWYQQILGQGPKLLIQFQNNGVVDDSQLPKDRFSAERLKGVDSTLKIQPAKLEDSAVYLCASSSGTGNNSPLHFGNGTRLTVT.

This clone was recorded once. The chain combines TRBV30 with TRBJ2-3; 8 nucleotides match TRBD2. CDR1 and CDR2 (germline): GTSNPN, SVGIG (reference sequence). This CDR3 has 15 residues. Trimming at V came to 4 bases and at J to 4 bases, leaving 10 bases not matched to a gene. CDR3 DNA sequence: TGTGCCTGGACTAGGGTAATAGCGGGACCAGATACGCAGTATTTT. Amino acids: CAWTRVIAGPDTQYF.

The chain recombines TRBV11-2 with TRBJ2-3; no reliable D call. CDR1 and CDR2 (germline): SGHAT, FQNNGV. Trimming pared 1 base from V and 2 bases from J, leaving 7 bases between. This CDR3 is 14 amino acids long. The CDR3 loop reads CASSLASYTDTQYF. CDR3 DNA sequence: TGTGCCAGCAGCTTAGCCTCCTACACAGATACGCAGTATTTT.

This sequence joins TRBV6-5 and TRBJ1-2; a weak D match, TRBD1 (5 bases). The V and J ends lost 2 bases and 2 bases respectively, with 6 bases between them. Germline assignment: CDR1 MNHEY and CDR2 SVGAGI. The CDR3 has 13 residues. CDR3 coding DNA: TGTGCCAGCAGTTACGGGGACAACTATGGCTACACCTTC. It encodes CASSYGDNYGYTF.

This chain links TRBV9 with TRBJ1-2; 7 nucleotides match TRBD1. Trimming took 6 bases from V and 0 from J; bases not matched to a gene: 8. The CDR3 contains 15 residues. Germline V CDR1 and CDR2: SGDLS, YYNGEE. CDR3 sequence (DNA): TGTGCCAGCACACAAGGACAGGATTCTAACTATGGCTACACCTTC. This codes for CASTQGQDSNYGYTF.

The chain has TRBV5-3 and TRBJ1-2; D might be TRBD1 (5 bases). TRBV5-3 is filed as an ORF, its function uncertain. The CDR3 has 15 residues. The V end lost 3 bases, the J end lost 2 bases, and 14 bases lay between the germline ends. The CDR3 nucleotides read TGTGCCAGAAGCTCAACCTTGGGGCACAACTATGGCTACACCTTC. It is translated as CARSSTLGHNYGYTF.

The CDR3 loop is CAWSVSGGPYSNQPQHF. In DNA, the CDR3 is TGTGCCTGGAGTGTTTCAGGGGGTCCCTATAGCAATCAGCCCCAGCATTTT. J is TRBJ1-5 and V is TRBV30, with 7 nucleotides matching TRBD1. The CDR3 spans 17 residues. J gave up 0 bases and V 0 bases, and 8 bases lay outside the gene matches. Germline loops: CDR1 GTSNPN, CDR2 SVGIG (reference sequence). Together with reference TRBV30 and TRBJ1-5, the CDR3 gives the full variable domain: SQTIHQWPATLVQPVGSPLSLECTVEGTSNPNLYWYRQAAGRGLQLLFYSVGIGQISSEVPQNLSASRPQDRQFILSSKKLLLSDSGFYLCAWSVSGGPYSNQPQHFGDGTRLSIL.